This T cell receptor beta chain stems from a study of post-analysis software for immune sequencing data. General study results and limits: Those with multiple sclerosis, the patient group, showed significantly lower normalized Chao1 diversity than controls. Patients carried roughly 5 TRBV segments more frequently than controls did, and TRBV5-6, TRBV5-1 and TRBV20-1 were among them. Samples prepared in the same batch strongly co-clustered by F measure.

Prepared libraries of TCR beta cDNA carried unique molecular identifiers. Researchers reported 400,000 to 550,000 cDNA molecules coming from around 1 to 10 million T cells. TCRdb itself ran the PCR reads through MiXCR, one entry per CDR3 protein. The sample contains approximately 690,000 distinct CDR3 sequences, 55% to 70% of which appear only once. The CDR3 runs to 13 residues. Germline V gene sequence: CDR1 ENHRY, CDR2 SYGVKD. Trimming stripped 0 bases from V and 5 bases from J, with 8 bases between. With respect to this clonotype: Its antigen is unidentified.

The sequence came from a girl aged 2-10 years with multiple sclerosis. The chain couples TRBV10-3 to TRBJ2-7; D ambiguous. Sequencing was done on a sample of blood. In DNA, the CDR3 is TGTGCCATCAGTGAGTCTATCTATAACGAGCAGTACTTC. Its protein product is CAISESIYNEQYF.